A selection of T cell receptor beta chains follows, all from one sample in a study of blood T cell repertoires in COVID-19. Only in-frame clones appear in the TCRdb table, and some are missing; sequencing was by immunoSEQ multiplex PCR. The table has around 53,000 clones, roughly 77% seen once. Sequenced material: peripheral blood. These TCRs come from a man aged 70-80 years with active or convalescent COVID-19. The CDR3 runs from the conserved cysteine through the conserved F or W. The order of the fields is clone size, V gene, J gene, D gene, CDR3 DNA, CDR3 protein. A D gene is named only where the DNA matches it firmly. Clone size is stated in some rows and not others, as once, few, many or a class when expanded.

size: NA; V: TRBV7-9; J: TRBJ2-3; D: NA; DNA: TGTGCCAGCAGCGCTACTAGCACAGATACGCAGTATTTT; CDR3: CASSATSTDTQYF
size: many; V: TRBV30; J: TRBJ1-1; D: NA; DNA: TGTGCCTGGAGTGTACAGACTGAAGCTTTCTTT; CDR3: CAWSVQTEAFF
size: NA; V: TRBV28; J: TRBJ2-7; D: TRBD1; DNA: TGTGCCAGCAGACCAGGGGGAAACTCCTACGAGCAGTACTTC; CDR3: CASRPGGNSYEQYF
size: NA; V: TRBV20-1; J: TRBJ2-1; D: NA; DNA: TGCAGTGCTAGTCGCGACAGTCTTAATGAGCAGTTCTTC; CDR3: CSASRDSLNEQFF
size: NA; V: TRBV28; J: TRBJ2-7; D: NA; DNA: TGTGCCAGCAGCTATGGGAGCCCAGACGAATACGAGCAGTACTTC; CDR3: CASSYGSPDEYEQYF
size: once; V: TRBV11-3; J: TRBJ1-1; D: TRBD1; DNA: TGTGCCAGCAGTCCGACAGGGAAGTCGACTGAAGCTTTCTTT; CDR3: CASSPTGKSTEAFF
size: NA; V: TRBV7-9; J: TRBJ2-7; D: TRBD1; DNA: TGTGCCAGCAGCCCATGGACAGGGCCCTCCTACGAGCAGTACTTC; CDR3: CASSPWTGPSYEQYF
size: NA; V: TRBV28; J: TRBJ1-3; D: NA; DNA: TGTGCCAGCATTCTTCTCGGGGAGGGCCTCTCTGGAAACACCATATATTTT; CDR3: CASILLGEGLSGNTIYF
size: NA; V: TRBV4-2; J: TRBJ2-7; D: NA; DNA: TGTGCCAGCAGCCTCCCCAGCGGGCTCGAGGCCGGCAAGCAGTACTTC; CDR3: CASSLPSGLEAGKQYF
size: NA; V: TRBV30; J: TRBJ1-5; D: NA; DNA: TGTGCCTGGAGTGCCCAGGGGCGTGATCAGCCCCAGCATTTT; CDR3: CAWSAQGRDQPQHF
size: NA; V: TRBV7-2; J: TRBJ2-7; D: NA; DNA: TGTGCCAGCAGCTTAAGACAGGGTACTAGCGGAAGCTCCTACGAGCAGTACTTC; CDR3: CASSLRQGTSGSSYEQYF
size: NA; V: TRBV19; J: TRBJ2-7; D: TRBD1; DNA: TGTGCCAGTAGTCCGCGGACAGGGAGTCGTTCCGAGCAGTACTTC; CDR3: CASSPRTGSRSEQYF
size: NA; V: TRBV5-1; J: TRBJ1-1; D: NA; DNA: TGCGCCAGCAGTTTCACTGGGGCCACTGAAGCTTTCTTT; CDR3: CASSFTGATEAFF
size: NA; V: TRBV18; J: TRBJ2-4; D: TRBD2; DNA: TGTGCCAGCTCACCGCAGCGGGACAAAAACATTCAGTACTTC; CDR3: CASSPQRDKNIQYF
size: NA; V: TRBV19; J: TRBJ1-5; D: NA; DNA: TGTGCCAGTAGTACGGGGGGGACCGGCCAGCCCCAGCATTTT; CDR3: CASSTGGTGQPQHF
size: NA; V: TRBV30; J: TRBJ1-1; D: NA; DNA: TGTGCCTGGCGGGGGGCGCGGGGCACTGAAGCTTTCTTT; CDR3: CAWRGARGTEAFF
size: few; V: TRBV4-3; J: TRBJ1-6; D: NA; DNA: TGCGCCAGCAGCCAAGACGGCAGGGTTATATCACCCCTCCACTTT; CDR3: CASSQDGRVISPLHF
size: NA; V: TRBV28; J: TRBJ1-1; D: NA; DNA: TGTGCCAGCAGTTTTCGGGCAGGGTCGGCGAACACTGAAGCTTTCTTT; CDR3: CASSFRAGSANTEAFF
size: once; V: TRBV7-9; J: TRBJ2-7; D: TRBD2; DNA: TGTGCCAGCACCCGAGAGCGGGATTTCAACGAGCAGTACTTC; CDR3: CASTRERDFNEQYF
size: NA; V: TRBV4-1; J: TRBJ1-2; D: TRBD1; DNA: TGCGCCAGCAGCCAAACCATGGACAGGGACACCTATGGCTACACCTTC; CDR3: CASSQTMDRDTYGYTF
size: NA; V: TRBV2; J: TRBJ2-1; D: TRBD2; DNA: TGTGCCAGCAGGGGGGGTAGCGGGAGGGGAGTATACAATGAGCAGTTCTTC; CDR3: CASRGGSGRGVYNEQFF
size: NA; V: TRBV4-2; J: TRBJ2-5; D: NA; DNA: TGTGCCAGCAGCCAACGGGAGACCCAGTACTTC; CDR3: CASSQRETQYF
size: NA; V: TRBV7-9; J: TRBJ1-4; D: NA; DNA: TGTGCCAGCAGCACCGCGGGGGAGGGAAGTGAAAAACTGTTTTTT; CDR3: CASSTAGEGSEKLFF
size: NA; V: TRBV10-1; J: TRBJ2-7; D: NA; DNA: TGCGCCAGCAGTGGCAGGCACTCCTCCTACGAGCAGTACTTC; CDR3: CASSGRHSSYEQYF
size: once; V: TRBV11-2; J: TRBJ2-1; D: TRBD2; DNA: TGTGCCAGCAGCCCGACTAGCGGGAGCAACAATGAGCAGTTCTTC; CDR3: CASSPTSGSNNEQFF
size: NA; V: TRBV10-3; J: TRBJ2-7; D: TRBD2; DNA: TGTGCCATCAGTGAATCCGCGGGGGGCCCTTCTTCCTACGAGCAGTACTTC; CDR3: CAISESAGGPSSYEQYF
size: once; V: TRBV30; J: TRBJ1-5; D: NA; DNA: TGTGCCTGGCAACAAGGACAGATAAATCAGCCCCAGCATTTT; CDR3: CAWQQGQINQPQHF
size: NA; V: TRBV11-2; J: TRBJ2-2; D: TRBD2; DNA: TGTGCCAGCAGCCGAATGGCGGGGGGGCCAAGGAACACCGGGGAGCTGTTTTTT; CDR3: CASSRMAGGPRNTGELFF
size: once; V: TRBV20-1; J: TRBJ1-3; D: TRBD1; DNA: TGCAGTGCTAGTAAACAGGGGGCTGGAAACACCATATATTTT; CDR3: CSASKQGAGNTIYF
size: NA; V: TRBV4-1; J: TRBJ2-7; D: TRBD1; DNA: TGCGCCAGCAGTTTCTCGACAGGGGGCTACGAGCAGTACTTC; CDR3: CASSFSTGGYEQYF
size: NA; V: TRBV9; J: TRBJ1-2; D: TRBD1; DNA: TGTGCCAGCAGCGCGAACGAGGGGGCCGGCTATGGCTACACCTTC; CDR3: CASSANEGAGYGYTF
size: NA; V: TRBV19; J: TRBJ2-5; D: TRBD2; DNA: TGTGCCAGTAGTATGGGCGGGAGGGGGGAGACCCAGTACTTC; CDR3: CASSMGGRGETQYF
size: NA; V: TRBV28; J: TRBJ2-3; D: TRBD1; DNA: TGTGCCAGCAGGGAACAGGGGGCCGTCTATACACAGTATTTT; CDR3: CASREQGAVYTQYF
size: NA; V: TRBV6-2/TRBV6-3; J: TRBJ1-5; D: TRBD1; DNA: TGTGCCAGCAGTTACGGACAGGGTCGTAGCAATCAGCCCCAGCATTTT; CDR3: CASSYGQGRSNQPQHF
size: NA; V: TRBV4-3; J: TRBJ1-5; D: NA; DNA: TGCGCCAGCAGCCAAGATCCGGTCAGCAATCAGCCCCAGCATTTT; CDR3: CASSQDPVSNQPQHF
size: NA; V: TRBV12-3/TRBV12-4; J: TRBJ1-4; D: NA; DNA: TGTGCCAGCAGTTTCCAGGATGAAAAACTGTTTTTT; CDR3: CASSFQDEKLFF
size: once; V: TRBV27; J: TRBJ2-7; D: NA; DNA: TGTGCCAGCAGTTTAGGCGGACAGACCTACGAGCAGTACTTC; CDR3: CASSLGGQTYEQYF
size: NA; V: TRBV18; J: TRBJ2-7; D: TRBD1; DNA: TGTGCCAGCTCACCACCGGGGACAGGGGCGTACGAGCAGTACTTC; CDR3: CASSPPGTGAYEQYF
size: NA; V: TRBV19; J: TRBJ2-5; D: NA; DNA: TGTGCCAGTAGTATAGGGTCTCGGGGGGCAGAGACCCAGTACTTC; CDR3: CASSIGSRGAETQYF
size: NA; V: TRBV10-1; J: TRBJ1-5; D: TRBD1; DNA: TGCGCCAGCAGTGAGTCCCAGACAGGGAGGCTAGGTCAGCCCCAGCATTTT; CDR3: CASSESQTGRLGQPQHF
size: few; V: TRBV2; J: TRBJ2-3; D: NA; DNA: TGTGCCAGCAGTGCTTTGACACAACTGGATACGCAGTATTTT; CDR3: CASSALTQLDTQYF
size: NA; V: TRBV5-6; J: TRBJ1-2; D: TRBD1; DNA: TGTGCCAGCAGCCAAAGACAGGGAAACTATGGCTACACCTTC; CDR3: CASSQRQGNYGYTF
size: NA; V: TRBV7-9; J: TRBJ2-1; D: NA; DNA: TGTGCCAGCAGCCCCCCTCTCCGGTTCGGGTCCTACAATGAGCAGTTCTTC; CDR3: CASSPPLRFGSYNEQFF
size: NA; V: TRBV10-3; J: TRBJ2-7; D: TRBD1; DNA: TGTGCCATCAGATCGGACAGGGGTGGGGACGAGCAGTACTTC; CDR3: CAIRSDRGGDEQYF
size: NA; V: TRBV30; J: TRBJ1-6; D: TRBD1; DNA: TGTGCCTGGGACAGGGTGGAGTCACCCCTCCACTTT; CDR3: CAWDRVESPLHF
size: many; V: TRBV7-9; J: TRBJ2-2; D: NA; DNA: TGTGCCAGCAGCTCGGGACTGCTGAACACCGGGGAGCTGTTTTTT; CDR3: CASSSGLLNTGELFF
size: NA; V: TRBV29-1; J: TRBJ2-1; D: NA; DNA: TGCAGCGTTAAGACTAGAGGGGATGGTGAGCAGTTCTTC; CDR3: CSVKTRGDGEQFF
size: few; V: TRBV6-6; J: TRBJ1-1; D: NA; DNA: TGTGCCAGCAGTTACACGGGACAGAACACTGAAGCTTTCTTT; CDR3: CASSYTGQNTEAFF
size: once; V: TRBV6-5; J: TRBJ1-1; D: NA; DNA: TGTGCCAGCAGTACTCCCGGGACTAGCGCTTTCTTT; CDR3: CASSTPGTSAFF
size: NA; V: TRBV5-1; J: TRBJ1-1; D: TRBD1; DNA: TGCGCCAGCAGGTTGACAGGGGGCGATCGAGGAGCTTTCTTT; CDR3: CASRLTGGDRGAFF
size: NA; V: TRBV7-2; J: TRBJ2-3; D: TRBD2; DNA: TGTGCCAGCAGCTTAAGACTAGCGGGAGGCGCAGATACGCAGTATTTT; CDR3: CASSLRLAGGADTQYF